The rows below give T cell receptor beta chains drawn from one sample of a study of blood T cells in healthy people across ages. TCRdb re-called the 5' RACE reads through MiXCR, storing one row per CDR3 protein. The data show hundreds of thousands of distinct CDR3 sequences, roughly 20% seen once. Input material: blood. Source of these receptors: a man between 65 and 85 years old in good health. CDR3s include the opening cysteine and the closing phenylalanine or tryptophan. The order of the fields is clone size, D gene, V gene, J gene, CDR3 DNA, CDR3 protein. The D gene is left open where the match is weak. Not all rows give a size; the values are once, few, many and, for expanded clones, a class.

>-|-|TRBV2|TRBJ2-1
TGTGCCAGCCAGGCCCTATACAATGAGCAGTTCTTC
CASQALYNEQFF
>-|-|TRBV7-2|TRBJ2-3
TGTGCCAGCAGCTCCACAGCGGGACAAACGGATACGCAGTATTTT
CASSSTAGQTDTQYF
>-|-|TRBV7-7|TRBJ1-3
TGTGCTAGCAGTCAACAGGGCGCTGGAAACACCATATATTTT
CASSQQGAGNTIYF
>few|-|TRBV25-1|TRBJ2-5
TGTGCCAGCAGTGAACCCACTCCCAAAGAGACCCAGTACTTC
CASSEPTPKETQYF
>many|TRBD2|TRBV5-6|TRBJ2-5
TGTGCCAGCAGCCGCACTAGCGGAGAGACCCAGTACTTC
CASSRTSGETQYF
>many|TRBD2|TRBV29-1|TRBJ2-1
TGCAGCGTTTATGAGCGGGAGGGAGGCCACAATGAGCAGTTCTTC
CSVYEREGGHNEQFF
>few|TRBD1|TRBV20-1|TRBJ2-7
TGCAGTGCTCGCAGGGTGGACAGGGCCTCCTACGAGCAGTACTTC
CSARRVDRASYEQYF
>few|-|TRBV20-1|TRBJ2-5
TGCAGTGCGCACCATTACAATGAGCATTTCTTC
CSAHHYNEHFF
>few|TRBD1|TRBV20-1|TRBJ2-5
TGCAGTGCCCCTGACAGGGGGCAAGGGACCCAGTACTTC
CSAPDRGQGTQYF
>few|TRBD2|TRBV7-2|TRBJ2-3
TGTGCCAGCAGCCCGGCAGCGACTAGCGGGATATATACGCAGTATTTT
CASSPAATSGIYTQYF
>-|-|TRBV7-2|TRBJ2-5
TGTGCCAGCAGTTTCTCCAGAGGGACCCAGTACTTC
CASSFSRGTQYF
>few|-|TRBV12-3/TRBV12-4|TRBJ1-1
TGTGCCAGCAGTTTAAACAGGGTGAACACTGAAGCTTTCTTT
CASSLNRVNTEAFF
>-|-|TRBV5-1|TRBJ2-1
TGCGCCAGCAGCTTACAGGGTTCCGGGACCTACAATGAGCAGTTCTTC
CASSLQGSGTYNEQFF
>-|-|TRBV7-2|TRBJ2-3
TGTGCCAGCAGCTTAGTAGTGACTAGTAGGGGCACAGATACGCAGTATTTT
CASSLVVTSRGTDTQYF
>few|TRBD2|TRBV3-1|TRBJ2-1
TGTGCCAGCAGCCAAATCCCAGCGGGAGTTTCGGGCAATGAGCAGTTCTTC
CASSQIPAGVSGNEQFF
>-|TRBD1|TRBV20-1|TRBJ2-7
TGCAGTGCGGAATCCGGGACAGCCTCCTACGAGCAGTACTTC
CSAESGTASYEQYF
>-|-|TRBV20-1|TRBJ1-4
TGCAGTGCTACTCCAGGGTCATTTAATGAAAAACTGTTTTTT
CSATPGSFNEKLFF
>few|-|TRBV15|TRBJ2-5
TGTGCCACCAGCAGGGACTGGGACTCTCCGGAGACCCAGTACTTC
CATSRDWDSPETQYF
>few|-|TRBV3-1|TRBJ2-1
TGTGCCGGCAGCGGACGACAGCGAAGCTCCTACAATGAGCAGTTCTTC
CAGSGRQRSSYNEQFF
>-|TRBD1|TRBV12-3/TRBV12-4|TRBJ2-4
TGTGCCAGCAGTTCACCGGACAGGGCGAGTGACATTCAGTACTTC
CASSSPDRASDIQYF
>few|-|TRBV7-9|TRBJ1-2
TGTGCCAGCAGCTTAGAGGACGGAAACTATGGCTACACCTTC
CASSLEDGNYGYTF
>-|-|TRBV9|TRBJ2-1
TGTGCCAGCAGCGCGGGGGTGTCGAGGAGCTCCTACAATGAGCAGTTCTTC
CASSAGVSRSSYNEQFF
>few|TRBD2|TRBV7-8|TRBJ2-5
TGTGCCAACAGCTTAGCGGGGACCCAAGAGACCCAGTACTTC
CANSLAGTQETQYF
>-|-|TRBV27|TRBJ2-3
TGTGCCAGCAGTTTAGTTGAGGCAGGGCACGATACGCAGTATTTT
CASSLVEAGHDTQYF
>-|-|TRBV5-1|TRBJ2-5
TGCGCCAGCAGCTATCAGGGGTTGGGGGAGACCCAGTACTTC
CASSYQGLGETQYF
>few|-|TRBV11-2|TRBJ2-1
TGTGCCAGCAGCTTAGACCCAGGTTCAGTTAATGAGCAGTTCTTC
CASSLDPGSVNEQFF
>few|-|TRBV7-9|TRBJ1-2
TGTGCCAGCAGCGCTGAGATCTATGGCTACACCTTC
CASSAEIYGYTF
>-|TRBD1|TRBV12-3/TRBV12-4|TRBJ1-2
TGTGCCAGCAGTTCTCAGGAGGGGGCTGGTGGCTACACCTTC
CASSSQEGAGGYTF
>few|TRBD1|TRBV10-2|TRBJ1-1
TGCGCCAGCAGTGAGTTGCGACAGGGGTGGACTGAAGCTTTCTTT
CASSELRQGWTEAFF
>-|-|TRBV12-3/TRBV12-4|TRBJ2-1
TGTGCCAGCAGTTCCTGGGGGGGGCGAAATGAGCAGTTCTTC
CASSSWGGRNEQFF
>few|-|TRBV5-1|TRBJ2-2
TGCGCCACCAGGGACTCTTCATGGGGCACCGGGGAGCTGTTTTTT
CATRDSSWGTGELFF
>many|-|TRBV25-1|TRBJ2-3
TGTGCCAGCAGCATACAGGGTGGCACAGATACGCAGTATTTT
CASSIQGGTDTQYF
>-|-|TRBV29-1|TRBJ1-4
TGCAGCGTTGTAGAGGGCTCGGAAAAACTGTTTTTT
CSVVEGSEKLFF
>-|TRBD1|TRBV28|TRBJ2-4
TGTGCCAGCAGCCGACAGGGGGGGAAAAACATTCAGTACTTC
CASSRQGGKNIQYF
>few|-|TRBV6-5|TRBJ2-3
TGTGCCAGCAGTTACAGGGGACTTCCTAGCACAGATACGCAGTATTTT
CASSYRGLPSTDTQYF
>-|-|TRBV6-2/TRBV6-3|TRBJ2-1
TGTGCCAGCAGTTGGGGGGCCCGGGAAGCAGGCAATGAGCAGTTCTTC
CASSWGAREAGNEQFF
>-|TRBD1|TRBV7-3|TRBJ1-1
TGTGCCAGCAGCTTACGGTTACAGGGGTTCGCCCAGGACACTGAAGCTTTCTTT
CASSLRLQGFAQDTEAFF
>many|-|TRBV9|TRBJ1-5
TGTGCCAGCAGCGTAGGAAGCAATCAGCCCCAGCATTTT
CASSVGSNQPQHF
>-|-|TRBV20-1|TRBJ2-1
TGCAGTGCTAGAGATCCGCAGACTAGTAGAGGCAATGAGCAGTTCTTC
CSARDPQTSRGNEQFF
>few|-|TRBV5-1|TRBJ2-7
TGCGCCAGCAGCTTGGCGGGAGCAAGCCGGCAGTACTTC
CASSLAGASRQYF
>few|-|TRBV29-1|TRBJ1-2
TGCAGCGTTGACCACCTACAGGGTTTCGGCTATGGCTACACCTTC
CSVDHLQGFGYGYTF
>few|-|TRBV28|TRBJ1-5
TGTGCCAGCAGTTTATCAGCGGGTCGGCCCCAGCATTTT
CASSLSAGRPQHF
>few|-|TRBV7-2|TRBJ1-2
TGTGCCAGCAGCTCAGGGACATCCGTGGGTGGCTACACCTTC
CASSSGTSVGGYTF
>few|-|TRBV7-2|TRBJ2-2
TGTGCCAGCAGCTTAGGCTCTTTCGGGGAGCTGTTTTTT
CASSLGSFGELFF
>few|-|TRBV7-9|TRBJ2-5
TGTGCCAGCAGCCCCGACAGCCAGTGGCAGTACTTC
CASSPDSQWQYF
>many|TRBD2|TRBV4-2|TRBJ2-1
TGTGCCAGCAGCCAAGATCCCGGGACTAGTGATCGGCAGTTCTTC
CASSQDPGTSDRQFF
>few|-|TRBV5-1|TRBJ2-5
TGCGCCAGCAGCGTCGGGACGTCGGGGGAGCAGTACTTC
CASSVGTSGEQYF
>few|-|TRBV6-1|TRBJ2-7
TGTGCCAGCAGTGTTTCTAGTCGTGAGCAGTACTTC
CASSVSSREQYF
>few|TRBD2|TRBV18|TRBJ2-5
TGTGCCAGCTCACCAAGACTAGCGGGAGTAGATCAAGAGACCCAGTACTTC
CASSPRLAGVDQETQYF
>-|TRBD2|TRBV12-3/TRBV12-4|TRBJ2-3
TGTGCCAGCAGTAAACTAGCGGGAGTTGCAGATACGCAGTATTTT
CASSKLAGVADTQYF
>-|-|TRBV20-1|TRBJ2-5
TGCAGTGCTAGAGGGTTAGCGGTACAAGAGACCCAGTACTTC
CSARGLAVQETQYF
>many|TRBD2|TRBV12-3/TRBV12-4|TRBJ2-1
TGTGCCAGCAGTTTATCTAGCGGGAGCCATGAGCAGTTCTTC
CASSLSSGSHEQFF
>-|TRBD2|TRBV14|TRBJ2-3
TGTGCCAGCAGCCAAGCCAGCGGGGTAGTCACGGATACGCAGTATTTT
CASSQASGVVTDTQYF
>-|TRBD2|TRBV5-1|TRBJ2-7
TGCGCCAGCAGCGCCACTAGCGGGGCATCCTACGAGCAGTACTTC
CASSATSGASYEQYF
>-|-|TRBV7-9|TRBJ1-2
TGTGCCAGCAGCCCTGGGGGGCCGGCCGGATACACCTTC
CASSPGGPAGYTF
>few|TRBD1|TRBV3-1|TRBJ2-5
TGTGCCAGCAGCCAAAGGCTGACAGGGGCGTTAGAGACCCAGTACTTC
CASSQRLTGALETQYF